This T cell receptor (beta chain) was identified during a study of T cells in Graves' hyperthyroidism and ophthalmopathy. The overall study: Pretreatment peripheral blood was obtained at initial diagnosis.

Disease duration under 2 months; hyperthyroidism patients were aged 18 to 65. Each diagnosis drew on symptoms, thyroxine, TRAb, thyroid ultrasound and orbital computed tomography findings. The PBMCs were sourced from fresh peripheral blood (approximately 9.6 ml). Germline CDR1 SGHAT, CDR2 FQDESV (reference sequence). V lost 0 bases and J lost 0, with 9 bases in between. The CDR3 runs 17 residues. RNA transcripts provided the source from which TCR beta CDR3 regions were amplified. During a first-round RT-PCR of the TCR CDR3, the HTBI primer set was used. TCRdb analysed the multiplex PCR reads with MiXCR anew, one entry per CDR3 protein. The sample shows about 280,000 distinct CDR3 sequences, less than 30% of them seen only once.

The source of this sequence is a man in his forties with Graves' hyperthyroidism that later progressed to Graves' ophthalmopathy. V usage is TRBV11-1 and J usage is TRBJ2-6, with D possibly TRBD2 on 6 matching bases. Material for sequencing was blood. The CDR3 sequence: CASSLAGGNSGANVLTF. The DNA of the CDR3 is TGTGCCAGCAGCTTAGCTGGCGGGAACTCTGGGGCCAACGTCCTGACTTTC.